This TCR beta chain originates from a study of Tregs in tolerant kidney transplant recipients. On the study more broadly: The nonmyeloablative bone marrow transplants came from related graft donors, with transient mixed chimerism. The study's findings and limits: In tolerant patients, donor-specific Tregs outgrew total Tregs, suggesting antigen-driven expansion. Activated donor B cell expansion appeared to reveal the most relevant donor-specific TCRbeta repertoire.

Notes on this clone: The target antigen is unknown.

From germline, CDR1 is MNHNY and CDR2 SVGAGI (reference sequence). The CDR3 sequence is 15 residues long. The V gene end was trimmed by 5 bases and the J gene end by 8 bases; junction bases not matched to a gene: 13. CD4+CD25+CD127- Tregs, CD4+CD25- non-Tregs, CD4 and CD8 cells were sorted. Assay: immunoSEQ multiplex PCR; the TCRdb copy retains only in-frame clones and omits some. The sample yields about 66,000 clones, over 85% seen once. The gene calls are TRBV6-6 and TRBJ1-2, with 8 positions matching TRBD1. This TCR was sampled from a human donor who received a combined kidney and bone marrow transplant. Sequencing was performed on CD8+ T cells from blood, taken before the transplant. The CDR3 sequence: CASSPRGQDLSGYTF. As DNA, the CDR3 is TGTGCCAGCAGTCCCCGGGGACAGGACCTTTCCGGCTACACCTTC.